One sample yielded the 21 T cell receptor beta chains listed below, sequenced in a study of graft-versus-host responses after intestinal transplantation. No cognate antigen is known for these TCRs. The repertoire was sequenced with immunoSEQ multiplex PCR; TCRdb's copy has only in-frame clones and lacks some. The sample has roughly 130,000 clones; around 90% are singletons. This material consisted of unstimulated CD4+ T cells sorted from spleen or lymph node cells, taken before intestinal transplant. These receptors all come from a human donor who received an intestinal transplant.

This clone was detected only once. The rearrangement uses TRBV7-9 and TRBJ2-6; D gene unclear. The CDR3 is 15 amino acids. Between the trimmed V and J ends, which lost 1 base and 1 base, there was a span of 5 bases. CDR1 and CDR2 from the germline V gene are SEHNR and FQNEAQ (reference sequence). The CDR3 protein is CASSLGVSGANVLTF. CDR3 DNA sequence: TGTGCCAGCAGCTTAGGGGTGTCTGGGGCCAACGTCCTGACTTTC.

The V gene is TRBV7-3, the J gene TRBJ1-6; maybe TRBD1 (6 bases). Germline CDR1 and CDR2: SGHTA and FQGTGA. This CDR3 region has 14 residues. The V end was cut by 1 base, the J end by 7 bases, with 8 bases between. The CDR3 DNA reads as TGTGCCAGCAGCTTAAAAGGGGGGAATTCACCCCTCCACTTT. As protein: CASSLKGGNSPLHF.

This sequence joins TRBV7-2 and TRBJ2-2; 10 bases match TRBD2. CDR3 size: 15 residues. V lost 8 bases and J lost 1; bases outside the gene matches: 4. Germline V gene lookup returns CDR1 SGHTA and CDR2 FQGNSA. CDR3 coding DNA: TGTGCCAGCCGACGGACTAGCGGGAACACCGGGGAGCTGTTTTTT. Translating it yields CASRRTSGNTGELFF.

The J gene is TRBJ2-7, the V gene TRBV7-7, with 7 nucleotides matching TRBD1. Per germline, CDR1 SSHAT and CDR2 FNYEAQ (reference sequence). The CDR3 extends over 14 amino acids. V lost 1 base and J lost 2; bases outside the gene matches: 2. CDR3 region: CASSLGQGAYEQYF. Here the CDR3 DNA reads TGTGCCAGCAGCTTAGGACAGGGCGCCTACGAGCAGTACTTC.

The genes are TRBV18 and TRBJ2-5; 9 bases line up with TRBD1. Germline-derived CDR1 and CDR2 are KGHSH and LQKENI. This CDR3 has 15 amino acids. After removal of 4 bases from V and 4 bases from J, the junction contained 7 bases not matched to a gene. CDR3 coding DNA: TGTGCCAGCTCACAGGATACAGGGGGCACAGAGACCCAGTACTTC. The encoded protein is CASSQDTGGTETQYF.

V is TRBV28 and J is TRBJ1-1; TRBD1 might be the D (6 bases). The CDR3 is 16 residues long. Germline V gives CDR1 MDHEN, CDR2 SYDVKM. Trimming took off 0 bases at V and 0 bases at J, with 11 bases between the two ends. The CDR3 reads CASSLWGGPMNTEAFF. For the CDR3, the DNA is TGTGCCAGCAGTTTATGGGGGGGCCCCATGAACACTGAAGCTTTCTTT.

Regarding this clone: Without the conserved terminal phenylalanine or tryptophan, this CDR3 likely stems from a read error. The V call is TRBV30, the J call TRBJ2-7; TRBD2 is a possible D gene (6 bases). Trimming removed 5 bases at V and 5 bases at J, with 10 bases between. Germline V gene data show CDR1 as GTSNPN and CDR2 as SVGIG (reference sequence). The CDR3 is 11 residues long. The CDR3: CAWGGLHEQYL. CDR3 coding DNA: TGTGCCTGGGGGGGACTCCACGAGCAGTACCTC.

The chain combines TRBV7-3 with TRBJ2-3; possible D gene TRBD2, 6 bases. The CDR3 loop spans 14 amino acids. CDR1 is SGHTA and CDR2 is FQGTGA in the germline V gene. The ends were cut back, 1 base at V and 9 bases at J, with 14 bases in the middle. The CDR3 here is CASSLNPPGGTQYF. The CDR3 DNA reads as TGTGCCAGCAGCTTAAACCCCCCAGGAGGGACGCAGTATTTT.

The chain recombines TRBV10-1 with TRBJ2-1, with TRBD2 matching over 9 bases. The germline V gene has CDR1 WNHNN and CDR2 SYGVQD (reference sequence). The V gene end was trimmed by 0 bases and the J gene end by 11 bases; junction bases not matched to a gene: 8. This CDR3 contains 15 residues. The CDR3 nucleotides are TGCGCCAGCAGTGAGTCGAGCGGTCTAGCGGGGAAGCAGTTCTTC. It yields the protein CASSESSGLAGKQFF.

The V and J genes are TRBV9 and TRBJ2-7, with 8 bases fitting TRBD2. CDR1 and CDR2 from the germline V gene are SGDLS and YYNGEE. J lost 4 bases, V lost 2 bases, and 5 bases had no gene match. The CDR3 spans 14 residues. CDR3 residues: CASSVNPGGYEQYF. For the CDR3, the DNA is TGTGCCAGCAGCGTCAATCCGGGAGGGTACGAGCAGTACTTC.

The gene calls are TRBV29-1 and TRBJ2-1; the match to TRBD2 covers 16 bases. Germline CDR1 and CDR2: SQVTM and ANQGSEA. There are 18 residues in the CDR3. V lost 6 bases and J lost 2; bases outside the gene matches: 10. CDR3 amino acids: CSVLPGLAGGGAYNEQFF. CDR3 DNA: TGCAGCGTCTTACCGGGACTAGCGGGAGGGGGAGCCTACAATGAGCAGTTCTTC.

V usage is TRBV7-9 and J usage is TRBJ2-7; D remains unclear. Germline CDR1 and CDR2: SEHNR and FQNEAQ (reference sequence). Trimming removed 1 base from V and 3 bases from J, with 7 bases in between. The CDR3 runs 13 residues. The CDR3 reads CASSLGGNYEQYF. The CDR3 DNA follows: TGTGCCAGCAGCTTAGGCGGTAACTACGAGCAGTACTTC.

V and J are TRBV30 and TRBJ1-2, with D maybe TRBD1 (5 bases). There are 11 residues in the CDR3. Germline CDR1 GTSNPN, CDR2 SVGIG (reference sequence). Trimming cost V 5 bases and J 9 bases, with 13 bases left between them. The chain's CDR3 is CAWRMGESYTF. CDR3 nucleotides: TGTGCCTGGCGAATGGGGGAAAGCTACACCTTC.

The V and J genes are TRBV5-1 and TRBJ2-5, with a possible D match to TRBD2 (5 bases). CDR3 length: 15 amino acids. Germline CDR1 reads SGHRS; CDR2 reads YFSETQ. Trimming cost V 3 bases and J 5 bases, with 17 bases left between them. DNA of the CDR3: TGCGCCAGCAGCTCATCCCCCGGACTTTGGGAGACCCAGTACTTC. Its protein product is CASSSSPGLWETQYF.

The V call is TRBV7-9, the J call TRBJ2-7; D is unresolved. Trimming shortened V by 5 bases and J by 5 bases, and 7 bases separated the two germline ends. CDR3 size: 11 residues. The germline CDR1 and CDR2 sequences are SEHNR and FQNEAQ (reference sequence). CDR3 sequence (DNA): TGTGCCAGCAGCCCTTTTCACGAGCAGTACTTC. Amino acid sequence: CASSPFHEQYF.

Only a few counts were recorded for this clone. The genes are TRBV20-1 and TRBJ1-1; D possibly corresponds to TRBD1 (6 bases). The germline V and J ends were trimmed by 5 bases and 11 bases, with 12 bases remaining between them. CDR1 DFQATT and CDR2 SNEGSKA come from the germline V gene (reference sequence). The CDR3 runs 10 residues. This CDR3 reads CSAPQGVAFF. The CDR3 bases are TGCAGTGCTCCACAGGGAGTGGCTTTCTTT.

This clone was counted once. This chain uses TRBV5-6 with TRBJ1-2; D uncertain. Germline assignment: CDR1 SGHDT and CDR2 YYEEEE. The CDR3 is 13 residues long. Trimming took off 4 bases at V and 6 bases at J, with 13 bases between the two ends. CDR3 bases: TGTGCCAGCAGCCCTCAAAAAGCTCATGGCTACACCTTC. Translation gives CASSPQKAHGYTF.

The V call is TRBV28, the J call TRBJ1-5; perhaps TRBD1 as D (6 bases). The germline V gene has CDR1 MDHEN and CDR2 SYDVKM. V shed 2 bases and J shed 4 bases, with 15 bases lying between them. The CDR3 spans 16 residues. CDR3 loop: CASSLPTGGLNQPQHF. CDR3 DNA: TGTGCCAGCAGTTTACCGACTGGGGGCCTGAATCAGCCCCAGCATTTT.

The V call is TRBV6-1, the J call TRBJ1-2, with a weak D call TRBD1 (6 bases). CDR1 and CDR2 (germline): MNHNS, SASEGT. V was trimmed by 10 bases and J by 8 bases, leaving 20 bases between them. The CDR3 loop spans 13 amino acids. The CDR3 nucleotides are TGTGCCATCGGGGAGGGGGGGAGAAAAGGCTACACCTTC. This codes for CAIGEGGRKGYTF.

The chain combines TRBV4-3 with TRBJ2-4, with D possibly being TRBD1 (7 bases). Trimming removed 2 bases at V and 6 bases at J, with 17 bases between. Germline CDR1 and CDR2: LGHNA and YSLEER. The CDR3 is 16 residues long. CDR3 in DNA: TGCGCCAGCAGCCAAAGGACAGGACCGCGGGGAAACATTCAGTACTTC. It translates to CASSQRTGPRGNIQYF.

The genes are TRBV5-6 and TRBJ2-7; 10 nucleotides align to TRBD2. The germline CDR1 and CDR2 sequences are SGHDT and YYEEEE. There are 16 residues in the CDR3. The ends lost 2 bases at V and 5 bases at J; junction bases unmatched: 10. CDR3: CASSFNSGRARNEQYF. In DNA form, the CDR3 reads TGTGCCAGCAGCTTTAACAGCGGGAGGGCCAGGAACGAGCAGTACTTC. Complete variable domain (other parts from reference TRBV5-6 and TRBJ2-7): DAGVTQSPTHLIKTRGQQVTLRCSPKSGHDTVSWYQQALGQGPQFIFQYYEEEERQRGNFPDRFSGHQFPNYSSELNVNALLLGDSALYLCASSFNSGRARNEQYFGPGTRLTVT.